These 21 T cell receptor beta chains were sequenced from one sample in a study of beta chain features in type 1 diabetes. Every bit of the isolated RNA underwent reverse transcription, so sequencing read expressed TCRB transcripts. Generated by immunoSEQ multiplex PCR, the TCRdb table keeps only in-frame clones and is missing some. The sample lists 400,000 to 600,000 clones; 25% to 35% were seen once. Sample: naive CD4+ T cells from blood. These receptors came from a young man in good health.

The V call is TRBV10-3, the J call TRBJ2-1; 7 bases map to TRBD2. This CDR3 is 14 amino acids long. Germline trimming cut 6 bases from V and 2 bases from J; bases unmatched to any gene: 4. Germline CDR1 and CDR2: ENHRY and SYGVKD. CDR3 sequence: CAISSSGTYNEQFF. DNA for the CDR3: TGTGCCATCAGCTCTAGCGGAACCTACAATGAGCAGTTCTTC.

The chain couples TRBV5-1 to TRBJ2-7; no clear D. V shed 4 bases and J shed 2 bases, with 19 bases lying between them. This CDR3 contains 16 residues. The germline gives CDR1 SGHRS, CDR2 YFSETQ. CDR3 amino acids: CASSPGRSRSTYEQYF. The DNA for the CDR3 is TGCGCCAGCAGCCCTGGGCGTTCCAGGTCTACCTACGAGCAGTACTTC.

There are a few counts of this clone. The V call is TRBV4-1, the J call TRBJ1-2; 7 bases match TRBD1. The germline CDR1 and CDR2 sequences are MGHRA and YSYEKL. This CDR3 is built from 14 residues. Trimming removed 4 bases from V and 2 bases from J; junction bases left unmatched: 4. In DNA, the CDR3 is TGCGCCAGCAGCCGACCACAGGGGAACTATGGCTACACCTTC. It codes for CASSRPQGNYGYTF.

A few counts support this clone. The chain joins TRBV30 to TRBJ2-1, with 13 bases fitting TRBD2. V trimming: 3 bases; J trimming: 8 bases; junction bases outside the gene matches: 13. The CDR3 has 17 amino acids. CDR1 and CDR2 from the germline V gene are GTSNPN and SVGIG (reference sequence). DNA for the CDR3: TGTGCCTGGAGCGCCGAACTAGCGGGAGGGCCTTTGGATGAGCAGTTCTTC. It is translated as CAWSAELAGGPLDEQFF. Drawing the rest from reference TRBV30 and TRBJ2-1, the complete variable domain is SQTIHQWPATLVQPVGSPLSLECTVEGTSNPNLYWYRQAAGRGLQLLFYSVGIGQISSEVPQNLSASRPQDRQFILSSKKLLLSDSGFYLCAWSAELAGGPLDEQFFGPGTRLTVL.

This clone appeared a few times. This chain joins TRBV30 and TRBJ1-5; maybe TRBD1 (6 bases). CDR1 and CDR2 (germline): GTSNPN, SVGIG (reference sequence). V was shortened by 3 bases and J by 0 bases, with 12 bases between the two germline ends. This CDR3 has 15 amino acids. CDR3 nucleotides: TGTGCCTGGAGAGCGAGGGGGTATAGCAATCAGCCCCAGCATTTT. It yields the protein CAWRARGYSNQPQHF.

This clone has only a few counts. The chain is built from TRBV29-1 and TRBJ2-1, with 10 bases fitting TRBD1. This CDR3 is built from 14 residues. In germline, CDR1 is SQVTM, CDR2 ANQGSEA. CDR3 loop: CSGGQGPRRNEQFF. CDR3 coding DNA: TGCAGTGGGGGACAGGGGCCGCGACGCAATGAGCAGTTCTTC.

V gene TRBV7-3 combines with J gene TRBJ2-3, with D tentatively TRBD1 (6 bases). Germline values: CDR1 SGHTA, CDR2 FQGTGA. The CDR3 sequence is 15 residues long. Trimming removed 5 bases at V and 1 base at J, with 13 bases between. CDR3 residues: CASSPSTGGTDTQYF. Here the CDR3 DNA reads TGTGCCAGCAGCCCCTCGACAGGAGGCACAGATACGCAGTATTTT.

V usage is TRBV4-3 and J usage is TRBJ1-1; 8 bases line up with TRBD1. This CDR3 region has 17 residues. Germline V gives CDR1 LGHNA, CDR2 YSLEER. V dropped 4 bases and J dropped 1; count of bases not matched to a gene: 11. The CDR3 sequence is CASSRKDLGQGNTEAFF. CDR3 coding DNA: TGCGCCAGCAGCCGAAAGGATCTTGGACAGGGGAACACTGAAGCTTTCTTT.

This clone showed up just a few times. V gene TRBV30 combines with J gene TRBJ2-7; 13 bases are a match to TRBD2. Trimming took 2 bases from V and 9 from J; bases not matched to a gene: 13. The CDR3 runs 16 residues. The V gene's germline CDR1 is GTSNPN and CDR2 SVGIG (reference sequence). The CDR3 DNA reads as TGTGCCTGGAGTCTGCGGACCGGGACTAGCGGGGTAGTGCAGTACTTC. Protein product: CAWSLRTGTSGVVQYF.

The chain links TRBV5-1 to TRBJ2-7, with D maybe TRBD2 (5 bases). Trimming removed 0 bases from V and 4 bases from J, with 8 bases in between. This CDR3 comprises 13 residues. Germline V gene sequence: CDR1 SGHRS, CDR2 YFSETQ. CDR3 residues: CASSLAPGYEQYF. CDR3 DNA: TGCGCCAGCAGCTTGGCCCCGGGGTACGAGCAGTACTTC. The variable domain in full, with the rest retrieved from reference TRBV5-1 and TRBJ2-7, is KAGVTQTPRYLIKTRGQQVTLSCSPISGHRSVSWYQQTPGQGLQFLFEYFSETQRNKGNFPGRFSGRQFSNSRSEMNVSTLELGDSALYLCASSLAPGYEQYFGPGTRLTVT.

The chain links TRBV15 to TRBJ2-3; 9 bases are shared with TRBD2. This CDR3 has 15 amino acids. V lost 5 bases and J lost 4; bases outside the gene matches: 7. Germline V gene sequence: CDR1 LNHNV, CDR2 YYDKDF (reference sequence). This chain's CDR3 is CATSPFSGRPDTQYF. Written as DNA, the CDR3 is TGTGCCACCAGCCCCTTTAGCGGGAGACCAGATACGCAGTATTTT.

This clone has only a few counts. In the same sample, other DNA sequences code for this CDR3. The J gene is TRBJ2-5, the V gene TRBV5-1, with D unresolved. The CDR3 length is 12 residues. Germline CDR1 and CDR2: SGHRS and YFSETQ. Trimming pared 3 bases from V and 1 base from J, leaving 4 bases between. The DNA for the CDR3 is TGCGCCAGCAGCTCCGGCCAAGAGACCCAGTACTTC. Encoded protein: CASSSGQETQYF.

Notes on this clone: The sample has other DNA sequences that encode this CDR3 too. The chain is built from TRBV29-1 and TRBJ2-2; D is possibly TRBD2 (5 bases). The V gene's germline CDR1 is SQVTM and CDR2 ANQGSEA. This CDR3 comprises 14 residues. The ends were cut back, 5 bases at V and 0 bases at J, with 10 bases in the middle. The CDR3, as DNA: TGCAGCGTTACGGGTAGCGCGAACACCGGGGAGCTGTTTTTT. It encodes CSVTGSANTGELFF.

This clone showed up just once. The chain has TRBV9 and TRBJ2-3; 12 nucleotides line up with TRBD2. This CDR3 region has 15 residues. V dropped 4 bases and J dropped 7; count of bases not matched to a gene: 7. Germline-derived CDR1 and CDR2 are SGDLS and YYNGEE. In DNA, the CDR3 is TGTGCCAGCAGCTTGACTAGCGGGAGTAGGAATACGCAGTATTTT. Amino acid sequence: CASSLTSGSRNTQYF.

The rearrangement joins TRBV4-1 to TRBJ1-1; weak D call: TRBD1 (6 bases). This CDR3 spans 13 amino acids. Germline V gene lookup returns CDR1 MGHRA and CDR2 YSYEKL. V lost 5 bases and J 11 bases, leaving 18 bases between the germline ends. The CDR3 bases are TGCGCCAGCAGCAAAAGTCCCGGGGGCAGGGCTTTCTTT. Translating it yields CASSKSPGGRAFF.

In its sample, this clone was seen a few times. The sample holds other DNA sequences that translate to the same CDR3. This sequence joins TRBV30 and TRBJ1-1, with D possibly TRBD1 on 5 matching bases. The CDR3 length is 12 residues. Germline V lookup: CDR1 GTSNPN, CDR2 SVGIG (reference sequence). V dropped 1 base and J dropped 5 bases, with 8 bases sitting between them. The CDR3 reads CAWSERGTEAFF. The DNA for the CDR3 is TGTGCCTGGAGTGAACGGGGGACTGAAGCTTTCTTT.

J is TRBJ1-1 and V is TRBV5-1; TRBD1 might be the D (5 bases). Germline loops: CDR1 SGHRS, CDR2 YFSETQ. The length of the CDR3 is 15 residues. The V and J ends lost 2 bases and 1 base respectively, with 12 bases between them. This chain's CDR3 is CASSLTETANTEAFF. CDR3 coding DNA: TGCGCCAGCAGCTTAACCGAGACAGCGAACACTGAAGCTTTCTTT.

Only a few counts were recorded for this clone. The J gene is TRBJ2-7, the V gene TRBV2; D is ambiguous. The V gene lost 4 bases and the J gene lost 6 bases, with 10 bases spanning the gap. CDR3 length: 12 amino acids. CDR1 and CDR2 (germline): SNHLY, FYNNEI. CDR3 nucleotide sequence: TGTGCCAGCAGTGGGGATCAGAGCGAGCAGTACTTC. This codes for CASSGDQSEQYF. The full variable domain, rest sourced from reference TRBV2 and TRBJ2-7, is EPEVTQTPSHQVTQMGQEVILRCVPISNHLYFYWYRQILGQKVEFLVSFYNNEISEKSEIFDDQFSVERPDGSNFTLKIRSTKLEDSAMYFCASSGDQSEQYFGPGTRLTVT.

In this sample, this clone turned up a few times. The rearrangement links TRBV6-1 to TRBJ2-7, with 9 bases identical to TRBD1. CDR1 is MNHNS, CDR2 SASEGT, per germline. The CDR3 is 15 residues long. The V segment lost 6 bases and the J segment 0 bases; nucleotides outside the gene matches: 6. The CDR3: CASRRDRELSYEQYF. The CDR3 DNA reads as TGTGCCAGCAGAAGGGACAGGGAACTCTCCTACGAGCAGTACTTC.

This clone was observed a few times. The V gene is TRBV2, the J gene TRBJ2-4, with TRBD1 as a possible D gene (6 bases). This CDR3 region has 13 residues. Trimming shortened V by 4 bases and J by 9 bases, and 13 bases separated the two germline ends. The germline V gene has CDR1 SNHLY and CDR2 FYNNEI. The CDR3 reads CASSVLLQGIQYF. CDR3 nucleotides: TGTGCCAGCAGTGTGCTGCTACAGGGCATTCAGTACTTC. The full variable domain, completed using reference TRBV2 and TRBJ2-4, is EPEVTQTPSHQVTQMGQEVILRCVPISNHLYFYWYRQILGQKVEFLVSFYNNEISEKSEIFDDQFSVERPDGSNFTLKIRSTKLEDSAMYFCASSVLLQGIQYFGAGTRLSVL.

This rearrangement joins TRBV7-9 to TRBJ2-1; a weak D match, TRBD2 (5 bases). The CDR3 spans 15 residues. Trimming stripped 5 bases from V and 2 bases from J, with 13 bases between. In germline, CDR1 is SEHNR, CDR2 FQNEAQ (reference sequence). CDR3 DNA sequence: TGTGCCAGCAGCACAAGAAGCGGACCCTACAATGAGCAGTTCTTC. Amino acid sequence: CASSTRSGPYNEQFF.